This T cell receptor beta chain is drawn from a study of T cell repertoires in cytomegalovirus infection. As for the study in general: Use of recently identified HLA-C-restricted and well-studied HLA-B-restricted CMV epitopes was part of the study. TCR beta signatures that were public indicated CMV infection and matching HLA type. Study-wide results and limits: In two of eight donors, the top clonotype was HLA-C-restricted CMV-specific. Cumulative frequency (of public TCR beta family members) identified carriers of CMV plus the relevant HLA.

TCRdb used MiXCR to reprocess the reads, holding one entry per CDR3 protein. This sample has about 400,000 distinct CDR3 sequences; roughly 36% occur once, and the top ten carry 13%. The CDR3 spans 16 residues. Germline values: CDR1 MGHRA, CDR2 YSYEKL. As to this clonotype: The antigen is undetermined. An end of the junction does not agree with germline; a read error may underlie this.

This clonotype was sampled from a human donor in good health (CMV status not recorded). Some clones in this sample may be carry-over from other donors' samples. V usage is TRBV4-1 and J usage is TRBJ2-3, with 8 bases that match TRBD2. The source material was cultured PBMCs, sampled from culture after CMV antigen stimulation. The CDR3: CASSQGSGRPTDTQYF. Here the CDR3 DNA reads TGTGCCAGCAGCCAGGGGAGCGGGAGACCGACAGATACGCAGTATTTT.